This T cell receptor beta chain comes out of a study of cytomegalovirus exposure and HLA in healthy donors. The donors were in the approximately 130-subject validation cohort; that cohort was separate from the roughly 700-subject first cohort. General observations from the study: For cytomegalovirus status, the classifier reportedly gave diagnoses with high specificity and sensitivity. Subsequent analysis revealed that first-cohort TCR clusters tended to co-occur in the 120 or so validation repertoires.

Generated by immunoSEQ multiplex PCR, the TCRdb table keeps only in-frame clones and is missing some. The table has some 150,000 clones, over 90% seen once; the top ten hold roughly 1.9%. On this clone itself: Its antigen is unidentified.

The sequenced sample consisted of PBMCs. The clonotype comes from a man aged 18 to 29 in good health and CMV-seropositive.

The CDR3 is CASSERGSGNTIYF. The CDR3 DNA reads as TGTGCCAGCAGTGAACGAGGGTCTGGAAACACCATATATTTT. The rearrangement links TRBV6-1 to TRBJ1-3; D remains ambiguous. Deletions cut 2 bases from V and 1 base from J, with 6 bases between. From germline, CDR1 is MNHNS and CDR2 SASEGT. This CDR3 has 14 residues.